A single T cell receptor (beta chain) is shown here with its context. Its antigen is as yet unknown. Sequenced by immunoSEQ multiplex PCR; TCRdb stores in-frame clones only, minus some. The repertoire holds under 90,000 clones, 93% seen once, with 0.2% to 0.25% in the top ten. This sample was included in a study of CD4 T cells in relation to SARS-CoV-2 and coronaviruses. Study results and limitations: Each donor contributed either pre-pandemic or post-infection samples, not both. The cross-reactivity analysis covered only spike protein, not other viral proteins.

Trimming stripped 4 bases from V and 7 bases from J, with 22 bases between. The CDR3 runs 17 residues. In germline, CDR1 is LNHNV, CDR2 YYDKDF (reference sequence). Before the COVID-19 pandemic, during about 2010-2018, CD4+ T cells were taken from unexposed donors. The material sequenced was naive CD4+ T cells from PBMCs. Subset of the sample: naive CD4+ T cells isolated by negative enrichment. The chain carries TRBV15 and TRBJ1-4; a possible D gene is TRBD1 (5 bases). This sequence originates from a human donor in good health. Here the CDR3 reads CATSNGGSGRWAEKLFF. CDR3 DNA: TGTGCCACCAGCAACGGGGGGTCTGGGCGGTGGGCTGAAAAACTGTTTTTT.